This entry features one T cell receptor beta chain sequence. The sample comes from a study of blood T cell repertoires in COVID-19. Study as a whole: T cells, B-cell-depleted T cells, or PBMCs supplied cDNA or gDNA.

How the authors handled the data: Nucleated cell counts were estimated from reference gene primer amplification. TCRdb's table, derived via immunoSEQ multiplex PCR, lists solely in-frame clones and lacks some. V, J and clone size were drawn from that table, and D and trimming were deduced from the DNA. Counted here are roughly 65,000 clones, more than 80% occurring once; the ten biggest clones make up 35% to 40%. The sequence was obtained from a woman aged 80 or older with active or convalescent COVID-19. Sequenced: peripheral blood.

CDR3 residues: CASSLVGGDESEQYF. For the CDR3, the DNA is TGTGCCAGCAGCTTAGTGGGAGGGGACGAATCCGAGCAGTACTTC. The chain combines TRBV11-1 with TRBJ2-7, with 7 bases matching TRBD2. The CDR3 is 15 residues long. Per the germline V gene, CDR1 is SGHAT and CDR2 is FQDESV (reference sequence). Trimming cost V 1 base and J 6 bases; bases outside gene matches: 9.